This T cell receptor (beta chain) comes out of a study of CD8+CD57+ T cells in acquired aplastic anemia. Study details: Each DNA sample taken from sorted CD4+ and CD8+ cells came to about 3 ug on average.

CDR3 size: 16 residues. The V and J ends lost 4 bases and 6 bases respectively, with 16 bases between them. Sequencing involved patients with CD8+CD57+ cell expansion previously shown by flow cytometry. Each patient had severe acquired aplastic anemia. As concerns this clonotype: Antigen unknown.

CDR3 and TCR beta VDJ profiling relied on a genomic DNA template. TCRdb called the reads again in MiXCR, with one record for every CDR3 protein. This sample has around 430,000 distinct CDR3 sequences; roughly a third occur once, and the top ten carry around 0.82%. General study points: Roughly 29 was the count of CD8+ CDR3 sequences that patients shared with controls.

What was sequenced was sorted CD4+, CD8+, or CD8+CD57+ T cells (not recorded which) from PBMCs. V and J are TRBV12-3 or TRBV12-4 and TRBJ1-6; D not certain. This TCR was recovered from a human donor with aplastic anemia. The chain's CDR3 is CASSYYSFSGNSPLHF. Here the CDR3 DNA reads TGTGCCAGCAGTTACTACTCCTTTAGTGGTAATTCACCCCTCCACTTT.